The clone carrying this T cell receptor beta chain has at least ten counts. No antigen is known for it. This CDR3 has 16 amino acids. CDR1 and CDR2 from the germline V gene are SQVTM and ANQGSEA. V lost 0 bases and J lost 0, with 12 bases in between. Sample-barcoded 5' priming and a J-beta primer mix drove a second PCR of 7 to 11 cycles. Using its own MiXCR run on the 5' RACE reads, TCRdb lists one record per CDR3 protein. The profile shows roughly 1,700,000 distinct CDR3 sequences, about 28% of them singletons. This entry is derived from a study of blood T cells in healthy people across ages. Broader study findings: Both higher diversity and more naive CD4+ cells marked long-lived donors when set against aged donors.

Whenever a sample was processed, at least 6.5 million PBMCs were isolated. The chain couples TRBV29-1 to TRBJ2-1; tentative D call: TRBD2 (6 bases). The receptor comes from a woman in her twenties or thirties in good health. Sequencing used blood. The CDR3 DNA reads TGCAGCGTTGAAGATCTGGAGGGGCCCTCCTACAATGAGCAGTTCTTC. Encoded protein: CSVEDLEGPSYNEQFF.